Sequencing of this T cell receptor beta chain was carried out in a study of blood T cell repertoires in COVID-19. Study summary: The United States, Italy and Spain provided the acute and convalescent COVID-19 samples. T cells, B-cell-depleted T cells, or PBMCs supplied cDNA or gDNA.

Original analysis: Counts of nucleated cells, estimated from reference gene primer amplification, were obtained. Assay: immunoSEQ multiplex PCR; the TCRdb copy retains only in-frame clones and omits some. The V and J calls and clone size are taken from that table; D and trimming were inferred from the DNA. The sample shows under 200,000 clones, about 83% of them seen only once. The CDR3 loop spans 17 amino acids. Germline CDR1 is MGHRA and CDR2 is YSYEKL. The V end was cut by 0 bases, the J end by 6 bases, with 18 bases between. This receptor was obtained from a human donor in a cohort sampled during active COVID-19. The V and J genes are TRBV4-1 and TRBJ2-1; tentative D call: TRBD2 (6 bases). The sequencing input was peripheral blood. CDR3 sequence reads: CASSQEGTSSSINEQFF. The CDR3 DNA reads as TGCGCCAGCAGCCAAGAAGGGACTTCGTCCTCCATCAATGAGCAGTTCTTC.